The 11 T cell receptor beta chains in this list originate from one sample, sequenced in a study of T cell responses to AZD1222 COVID-19 vaccine. The repertoire was sequenced with immunoSEQ multiplex PCR; TCRdb's copy has only in-frame clones and lacks some. The table lists about 92,000 clones, about nine tenths of them singletons. This specimen was peripheral blood, taken on day 0 of AZD1222 vaccination. The receptors come from an adult in good health.

The genes are TRBV4-3 and TRBJ1-2; 7 bases map to TRBD1. The CDR3 is 16 residues long. Germline assignment: CDR1 LGHNA and CDR2 YSLEER. With V trimmed by 0 bases and J by 2 bases, 6 bases remained unmatched. As DNA, the CDR3 is TGCGCCAGCAGCCAAGATCGGGGCAGGGGGAACTATGGCTACACCTTC. Protein: CASSQDRGRGNYGYTF.

The chain joins TRBV2 to TRBJ2-1; no clear D gene. V was shortened by 7 bases and J by 7 bases, with 8 bases between the two germline ends. CDR1 and CDR2 (germline): SNHLY, FYNNEI. The CDR3 spans 11 residues. This chain's CDR3 is CASTYSNEQFF. In DNA, the CDR3 is TGTGCCAGCACCTACAGTAATGAGCAGTTCTTC.

The chain uses TRBV4-3 and TRBJ2-1, with a weak D call TRBD1 (6 bases). Trimming removed 3 bases at V and 0 bases at J, with 9 bases between. The germline V gene has CDR1 LGHNA and CDR2 YSLEER. The CDR3 totals 15 residues. The CDR3 is CASSQLQGSYNEQFF. The CDR3 DNA follows: TGCGCCAGCAGCCAGCTACAGGGCTCCTACAATGAGCAGTTCTTC.

V gene TRBV7-9 combines with J gene TRBJ1-2; 7 bases are shared with TRBD1. The germline V gene has CDR1 SEHNR and CDR2 FQNEAQ (reference sequence). This CDR3 spans 18 amino acids. V was pared by 1 base and J by 7 bases, with 18 bases of the junction left unmatched. The CDR3 reads CASSLGGSAGGGSRGYTF. The DNA for the CDR3 is TGTGCCAGCAGCTTAGGAGGCTCGGCAGGGGGAGGCAGTCGTGGCTACACCTTC.

The count of this clone is one. The V call is TRBV7-8, the J call TRBJ2-7; TRBD2 matches at 14 bases. Germline lookup yields CDR1 SGHVS and CDR2 FQNEAQ. The trim removed 1 base at V and 2 bases at J, leaving 10 bases unmatched. The CDR3 is 19 residues long. The DNA for the CDR3 is TGTGCCAGCAGCTTAGGGGTCGGACTAGCGGGGGGAAAAACCTACGAGCAGTACTTC. This encodes CASSLGVGLAGGKTYEQYF.

The genes are TRBV5-6 and TRBJ2-3; D not resolved. Germline assignment: CDR1 SGHDT and CDR2 YYEEEE. This CDR3 is built from 11 residues. V dropped 3 bases and J dropped 5 bases, with 4 bases sitting between them. The CDR3 loop is CASSSRDTQYF. The CDR3 nucleotides read TGTGCCAGCAGCTCAAGAGATACGCAGTATTTT. The variable domain in full, with the rest retrieved from reference TRBV5-6 and TRBJ2-3, is DAGVTQSPTHLIKTRGQQVTLRCSPKSGHDTVSWYQQALGQGPQFIFQYYEEEERQRGNFPDRFSGHQFPNYSSELNVNALLLGDSALYLCASSSRDTQYFGPGTRLTVL.

The sample holds one count of this clone. V gene TRBV19 combines with J gene TRBJ1-1, with 8 nucleotides matching TRBD1. V lost 7 bases, J lost 5 bases, and 9 bases stayed unmatched. This CDR3 region has 14 residues. The germline V gene has CDR1 LNHDA and CDR2 SQIVND (reference sequence). The CDR3 region is CASTDPGGYTEAFF. In nucleotides, the CDR3 is TGTGCCAGTACCGACCCAGGGGGCTATACTGAAGCTTTCTTT.

This clone was counted only a few times. Other DNA sequences within the sample encode an identical CDR3. The chain has TRBV2 and TRBJ1-6; 11 nucleotides align to TRBD1. Germline-derived CDR1 and CDR2 are SNHLY and FYNNEI. J gave up 9 bases and V 6 bases, and 1 base lay outside the gene matches. This CDR3 spans 13 amino acids. CDR3: CASRGQGGSPLHF. Here the CDR3 DNA reads TGTGCCAGCAGGGGACAGGGGGGTTCACCCCTCCACTTT.

The gene calls are TRBV7-2 and TRBJ1-1; 7 bases are shared with TRBD1. The CDR3 consists of 13 residues. Germline V CDR1 and CDR2: SGHTA, FQGNSA. The trim removed 5 bases at V and 3 bases at J, leaving 3 bases unmatched. DNA for the CDR3: TGTGCCAGCAGCCCCAGGGGGGACACTGAAGCTTTCTTT. Amino acid sequence: CASSPRGDTEAFF.

The chain carries TRBV5-1 and TRBJ2-3, with 8 nucleotides matching TRBD2. The V gene's germline CDR1 is SGHRS and CDR2 YFSETQ. J was trimmed by 0 bases and V by 6 bases; bases with no gene match: 3. This CDR3 is 14 amino acids long. This CDR3 reads CASKERESTDTQYF. The DNA of the CDR3 is TGCGCCAGCAAAGAGCGGGAGAGCACAGATACGCAGTATTTT.

The V gene is TRBV19, the J gene TRBJ2-2, with D unresolved. The CDR3 runs 13 residues. Trimming took off 1 base at V and 6 bases at J, with 6 bases between the two ends. Per germline, CDR1 LNHDA and CDR2 SQIVND (reference sequence). The CDR3 loop is CASSIVNAGELFF. The DNA for the CDR3 is TGTGCCAGTAGTATAGTCAACGCCGGGGAGCTGTTTTTT.